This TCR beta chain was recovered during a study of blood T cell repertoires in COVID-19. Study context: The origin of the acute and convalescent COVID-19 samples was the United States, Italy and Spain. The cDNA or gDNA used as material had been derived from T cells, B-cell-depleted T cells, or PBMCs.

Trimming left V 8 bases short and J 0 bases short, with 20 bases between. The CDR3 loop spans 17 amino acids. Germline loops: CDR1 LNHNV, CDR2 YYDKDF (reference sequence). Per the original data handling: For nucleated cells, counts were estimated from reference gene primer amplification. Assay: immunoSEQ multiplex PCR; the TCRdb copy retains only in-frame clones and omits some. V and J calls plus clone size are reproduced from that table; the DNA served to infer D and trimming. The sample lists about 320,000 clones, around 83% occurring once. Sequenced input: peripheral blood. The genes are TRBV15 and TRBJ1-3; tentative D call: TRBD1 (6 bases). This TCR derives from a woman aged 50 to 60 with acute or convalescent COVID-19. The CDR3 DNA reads TGTGCCACCCTAAGCACGACAGGCGGACCCTCTGGAAACACCATATATTTT. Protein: CATLSTTGGPSGNTIYF. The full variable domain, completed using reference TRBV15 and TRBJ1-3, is DAMVIQNPRYQVTQFGKPVTLSCSQTLNHNVMYWYQQKSSQAPKLLFHYYDKDFNNEADTPDNFQSRRPNTSFCFLDIRSPGLGDTAMYLCATLSTTGGPSGNTIYFGEGSWLTVV.